Presented here are 24 T cell receptor beta chains from one specimen sequenced in a study of T-cell memory formation after mild COVID-19 (dated by TCRdb to the early 2020s). Receptor libraries were prepared by 5' RACE. The sequencer was an Illumina NovaSeq 6000. TCRdb passed the public sequencing reads through fastp at Q25 and MiXCR, retaining productive beta sequences. When rows share a CDR3 protein, they turn into one entry using the most common DNA and genes. For this sample the table gives some 320,000 distinct CDR3 sequences, of which about 16% were detected only once. In total, the top ten clones hold about 20% of the sample. Material: PBMCs or a T cell subset sorted from them (not recorded which). All receptors derive from a man aged 18 to 30 who had mild COVID-19 (a few samples of this study predate the infection). The sample titles of this study are shuffled in the database, so cell type and time point are left out; the donor was told from shared clones.

The rearrangement links TRBV6-2 or TRBV6-3 to TRBJ2-7; D ambiguous. CDR3 length: 16 amino acids. With 3 bases removed from V and 2 bases from J, the gap between germline ends came to 17 bases. CDR1 and CDR2 (germline): MNHEY, SVGEGT. CDR3 bases: TGTGCCAGCAGTTATAAAGACCCTAAGCGCACCTACGAGCAGTACGTC. Translation: CASSYKDPKRTYEQYV.

This clonotype has just a few counts. This sequence joins TRBV3-1 and TRBJ1-1; no clear D gene. The CDR3 covers 11 residues. Germline V gene sequence: CDR1 LGHDT, CDR2 YNNKEL (reference sequence). V was pared by 1 base and J by 12 bases, with 9 bases between. Written as DNA, the CDR3 is TGTGCCAGCAGCCAAGGGGCCAGAACTTTCTTT. Its translation is CASSQGARTFF.

The chain employs TRBV5-1 and TRBJ1-1; 9 bases map to TRBD1. This CDR3 contains 18 residues. Germline CDR1 reads SGHRS; CDR2 reads YFSETQ. The V gene end was trimmed by 3 bases and the J gene end by 6 bases; junction bases not matched to a gene: 18. This CDR3 is CASSWITTGGAGRAEAFF. DNA for the CDR3: TGCGCCAGCAGCTGGATAACCACAGGGGGCGCCGGTCGCGCTGAAGCTTTCTTT. Supplemented by reference TRBV5-1 and TRBJ1-1, the full variable domain reads KAGVTQTPRYLIKTRGQQVTLSCSPISGHRSVSWYQQTPGQGLQFLFEYFSETQRNKGNFPGRFSGRQFSNSRSEMNVSTLELGDSALYLCASSWITTGGAGRAEAFFGQGTRLTVV.

This clonotype was counted between two and nine times. This chain uses TRBV12-3 or TRBV12-4 with TRBJ2-1; TRBD2 matches at 10 bases. This CDR3 region has 13 residues. V lost 7 bases and J lost 10; bases outside the gene matches: 7. The CDR3 sequence is CASNRGGLAEQFF. CDR3 DNA sequence: TGTGCCAGCAATAGGGGGGGACTAGCGGAGCAGTTCTTC.

This chain connects TRBV5-1 to TRBJ2-2, with D uncertain. Deletions cut 0 bases from V and 6 bases from J, with 9 bases between. CDR3 length: 14 residues. From germline, CDR1 is SGHRS and CDR2 YFSETQ. DNA of the CDR3: TGCGCCAGCAGCTTGGATAGGGATTCCGGGGAGCTGTTTTTT. Translating it yields CASSLDRDSGELFF.

The V gene is TRBV5-1, the J gene TRBJ2-3; TRBD1 matches 10 bases. The CDR3 totals 15 residues. CDR1 SGHRS and CDR2 YFSETQ come from the germline V gene. The trim removed 4 bases at V and 4 bases at J, leaving 6 bases unmatched. CDR3 sequence: CASSRGTGEADTQYF. The CDR3 DNA follows: TGCGCCAGCAGCCGTGGGACAGGGGAAGCAGATACGCAGTATTTT.

This clonotype was seen a few times. The chain has TRBV20-1 and TRBJ2-4, with 9 positions matching TRBD2. CDR1 and CDR2 from the germline V gene are DFQATT and SNEGSKA (reference sequence). Trimming at V came to 5 bases and at J to 6 bases, leaving 14 bases not matched to a gene. The CDR3 sequence is 16 residues long. CDR3 in DNA: TGCAGTGCTGGTCGAGCGGGGGGCCCTCTGGGAAACATTCAGTACTTC. Amino acid sequence: CSAGRAGGPLGNIQYF.

J is TRBJ2-7 and V is TRBV19, with D tentatively TRBD2 (5 bases). CDR1 is LNHDA and CDR2 is SQIVND in the germline V gene (reference sequence). V was cut by 6 bases and J by 5 bases, with 8 bases left in between. The length of the CDR3 is 11 residues. The CDR3 coding sequence is TGTGCCAGTAGGATCGGGGACGAGCAGTACTTC. The encoded protein is CASRIGDEQYF.

In this sample, this clonotype turned up a few times. As DNA, the CDR3 is TGCGCCAGCAGCCAAGTTAGGGGATCGAACACTGAAGCTTTCTTT. Protein product: CASSQVRGSNTEAFF. V and J are TRBV4-1 and TRBJ1-1; perhaps TRBD1 as D (5 bases). Per the germline V gene, CDR1 is MGHRA and CDR2 is YSYEKL. The CDR3 covers 15 residues. Trimming shortened V by 1 base and J by 1 base, and 10 bases separated the two germline ends.

This clonotype was recorded a few times. The chain links TRBV5-1 to TRBJ1-4; no firm D call. The CDR3 runs to 15 residues. Germline-derived CDR1 and CDR2 are SGHRS and YFSETQ. V was pared by 0 bases and J by 3 bases, with 9 bases between. The CDR3 here is CASSLVPQANEKLFF. The CDR3 DNA is TGCGCCAGCAGCTTGGTACCCCAAGCTAATGAAAAACTGTTTTTT.

V and J are TRBV3-1 and TRBJ2-3; 9 nucleotides line up with TRBD2. V lost 1 base and J lost 3; bases outside the gene matches: 5. CDR1 is LGHDT, CDR2 YNNKEL, per germline (reference sequence). This CDR3 is 16 amino acids long. In nucleotides, the CDR3 is TGTGCCAGCAGCCAAGGACTAGCGGACCTTACAGATACGCAGTATTTT. Its protein product is CASSQGLADLTDTQYF.

In this sample, this clonotype turned up many times. The chain employs TRBV29-1 and TRBJ2-1; 13 bases agree with TRBD2. The CDR3 covers 17 residues. Trimming removed 4 bases from V and 0 bases from J; junction bases left unmatched: 6. Germline V lookup: CDR1 SQVTM, CDR2 ANQGSEA. CDR3 coding DNA: TGCAGCGTTGCGGGACTAGCGGGGCGAAGCTCCTACAATGAGCAGTTCTTC. It encodes CSVAGLAGRSSYNEQFF.

This clonotype was recorded a few times. The rearrangement uses TRBV7-6 and TRBJ2-1, with TRBD2 matching 10 bases. After removal of 2 bases from V and 0 bases from J, the junction contained 4 bases not matched to a gene. The CDR3 sequence is 17 residues long. Germline V gene data show CDR1 as SGHVS and CDR2 as FNYEAQ. The CDR3 DNA is TGTGCCAGCAGCTTAACCCTAGCGGGGGTCTCCTACAATGAGCAGTTCTTC. This sequence encodes CASSLTLAGVSYNEQFF. Supplemented by reference TRBV7-6 and TRBJ2-1, the full variable domain reads GAGVSQSPRYKVTKRGQDVALRCDPISGHVSLYWYRQALGQGPEFLTYFNYEAQQDKSGLPNDRFSAERPEGSISTLTIQRTEQRDSAMYRCASSLTLAGVSYNEQFFGPGTRLTVL.

This clonotype has more than one count but fewer than ten. The V gene is TRBV11-1, the J gene TRBJ2-3, with TRBD2 identical over 8 bases. The CDR3 extends over 16 amino acids. Unmatched junction bases numbered 5, after V lost 0 bases and J lost 3 bases. From germline, CDR1 is SGHAT and CDR2 FQDESV (reference sequence). Here the CDR3 reads CASSLATGGRTDTQYF. CDR3 bases: TGTGCCAGCAGCTTAGCTACGGGGGGGCGGACAGATACGCAGTATTTT.

In its sample, this clonotype was seen many times. The genes are TRBV5-1 and TRBJ2-5; 8 bases match TRBD1. V trimming: 4 bases; J trimming: 4 bases; junction bases outside the gene matches: 6. The germline V gene encodes CDR1 SGHRS and CDR2 YFSETQ. There are 14 residues in the CDR3. The CDR3 DNA sequence: TGCGCCAGCAGCAAAGGACAGGGCTTAGAGACCCAGTACTTC. Translated, it gives CASSKGQGLETQYF. Looking up the rest from reference TRBV5-1 and TRBJ2-5 gives the full variable domain: KAGVTQTPRYLIKTRGQQVTLSCSPISGHRSVSWYQQTPGQGLQFLFEYFSETQRNKGNFPGRFSGRQFSNSRSEMNVSTLELGDSALYLCASSKGQGLETQYFGPGTRLLVL.

This clonotype turned up a few times. The V call is TRBV20-1, the J call TRBJ2-5; the D is unclear. The CDR3 length is 14 residues. Per the germline V gene, CDR1 is DFQATT and CDR2 is SNEGSKA (reference sequence). Between the trimmed V and J ends, which lost 6 bases and 2 bases, there was a span of 16 bases. The CDR3: CSASRPGQQETQYF. CDR3 bases: TGCAGTGCCAGTCGTCCCGGGCAGCAAGAGACCCAGTACTTC.

This clonotype was detected only a few times. The rearrangement uses TRBV25-1 and TRBJ2-7; D ambiguous. The ends were cut back, 4 bases at V and 3 bases at J, with 10 bases in the middle. The CDR3 is made up of 13 amino acids. Per the germline V gene, CDR1 is MGHDK and CDR2 is SYGVNS. CDR3 DNA: TGTGCCAGCAGTGCCGGATACGGCTACGAGCAGTACTTC. This encodes CASSAGYGYEQYF.

This clonotype has at least ten counts. The chain links TRBV7-3 to TRBJ2-3, with D possibly matching TRBD2 (6 bases). The germline V gene has CDR1 SGHTA and CDR2 FQGTGA. The CDR3 contains 14 residues. Between the trimmed V and J ends, which lost 5 bases and 0 bases, there was a span of 9 bases. CDR3 loop: CASSPGLSTDTQYF. The CDR3 region has the DNA TGTGCCAGCAGCCCGGGACTCAGCACAGATACGCAGTATTTT.

The sample holds a few counts of this clonotype. V is TRBV5-1 and J is TRBJ2-1, with 8 bases fitting TRBD2. The CDR3 is made up of 15 amino acids. The germline V gene encodes CDR1 SGHRS and CDR2 YFSETQ. The V segment lost 2 bases and the J segment 6 bases; nucleotides outside the gene matches: 7. The CDR3 DNA is TGCGCCAGCAGCTTAGGTTGGGGGACTAGCAATGAGCAGTTCTTC. Its translation is CASSLGWGTSNEQFF. Supplemented by reference TRBV5-1 and TRBJ2-1, the full variable domain reads KAGVTQTPRYLIKTRGQQVTLSCSPISGHRSVSWYQQTPGQGLQFLFEYFSETQRNKGNFPGRFSGRQFSNSRSEMNVSTLELGDSALYLCASSLGWGTSNEQFFGPGTRLTVL.

Notes on this clonotype: The CDR3 carries no conserved terminal phenylalanine or tryptophan, so it likely arises from a read error. The limits of the CDR3 on the DNA are not certain, so only TCRdb's listed CDR3 is given. The gene calls are TRBV9 and TRBJ2-5; TRBD2, the table's D call, lacks a check against the DNA. Both ends counted, the CDR3 spans 11 residues. CDR1 is SGDLS and CDR2 is YYNGEE in the germline V gene. This chain's CDR3 is CASSTRVASFL.

This clonotype has a handful of counts. V usage is TRBV12-3 or TRBV12-4 and J usage is TRBJ1-5; maybe TRBD1 (6 bases). This CDR3 contains 14 residues. Trimming stripped 5 bases from V and 5 bases from J, with 13 bases between. CDR3 DNA sequence: TGTGCCAGCAGTAACCGACAGGTGCATCAGCCCCAGCATTTT. This codes for CASSNRQVHQPQHF.

This clonotype was recorded at least ten times. The gene calls are TRBV5-1 and TRBJ2-7, with TRBD2 identical over 9 bases. Germline V gene sequence: CDR1 SGHRS, CDR2 YFSETQ. The ends lost 4 bases at V and 5 bases at J; junction bases unmatched: 13. The CDR3 length is 16 residues. CDR3 nucleotides: TGCGCCAGCAGCCCGGGATCCGGGACTAGCATCCACGAGCAGTACTTC. Translation: CASSPGSGTSIHEQYF.

This clonotype was counted only a few times. V usage is TRBV7-9 and J usage is TRBJ1-1; TRBD1 agrees at 11 bases. The ends lost 1 base at V and 0 bases at J; junction bases unmatched: 10. The V gene's germline CDR1 is SEHNR and CDR2 FQNEAQ (reference sequence). The CDR3 length is 19 residues. This CDR3 reads CASSLGILRDRGLNTEAFF. In nucleotides, the CDR3 is TGTGCCAGCAGCTTAGGGATCCTGCGGGACAGGGGGTTGAACACTGAAGCTTTCTTT.

This clonotype was counted a few times. The chain couples TRBV19 to TRBJ2-3; no definite D call. CDR3 length equals 13 residues. Germline loops: CDR1 LNHDA, CDR2 SQIVND (reference sequence). V shed 4 bases and J shed 2 bases, with 7 bases lying between them. In DNA form, the CDR3 reads TGTGCCAGTAGTAAGGCAGCCACAGATACGCAGTATTTT. This codes for CASSKAATDTQYF.